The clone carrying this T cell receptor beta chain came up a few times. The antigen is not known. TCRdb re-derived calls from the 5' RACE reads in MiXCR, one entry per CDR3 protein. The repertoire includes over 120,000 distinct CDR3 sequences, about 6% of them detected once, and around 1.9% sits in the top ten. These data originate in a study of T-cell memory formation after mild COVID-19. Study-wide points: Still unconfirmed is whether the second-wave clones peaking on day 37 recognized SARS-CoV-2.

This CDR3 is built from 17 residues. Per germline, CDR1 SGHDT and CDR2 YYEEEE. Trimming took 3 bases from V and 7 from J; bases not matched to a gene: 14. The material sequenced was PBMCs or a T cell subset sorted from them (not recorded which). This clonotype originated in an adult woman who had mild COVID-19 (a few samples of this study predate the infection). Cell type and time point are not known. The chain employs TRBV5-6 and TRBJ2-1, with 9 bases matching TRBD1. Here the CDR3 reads CASSSPKDRGIINEQFF. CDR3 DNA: TGTGCCAGCAGCTCCCCCAAGGACAGGGGAATAATAAATGAGCAGTTCTTC.